This T cell receptor (beta chain) is from a study of T cells in Graves' hyperthyroidism and ophthalmopathy. Study-level background: Peripheral blood specimens were obtained at initial diagnosis, prior to any treatment.

Using RNA transcripts as the source, TCR beta CDR3 regions were amplified. HTBI primers were used for first-round RT-PCR of the TCR CDR3. From the multiplex PCR reads, TCRdb called clonotypes with MiXCR, one entry per CDR3 protein. The sample includes hundreds of thousands of distinct CDR3 sequences, about 24% of them seen just once. CDR1 and CDR2 from the germline V gene are MNHEY and SVGEGT. The V segment lost 2 bases and the J segment 4 bases; nucleotides outside the gene matches: 7. This CDR3 comprises 15 residues. Study-level results: Peripheral blood also featured most of the thyroid clonotypes expanded above 0.001.

Disease lasting under 3 months, a NOSPECS grade of at least 4, and a Clinical Activity Score of at least 3 were features of the ophthalmopathy patients. A word on this clonotype: Antigen unknown.

This receptor was obtained from a woman aged 40 to 49 with Graves' ophthalmopathy. The rearrangement uses TRBV6-2 or TRBV6-3 and TRBJ1-1, with 7 positions matching TRBD1. What was sequenced was blood. CDR3 amino acids: CASSYGRAGGTEAFF. The CDR3, as DNA: TGTGCCAGCAGTTACGGGAGAGCAGGGGGCACTGAAGCTTTCTTT.